This T cell receptor beta chain derives from a study of blood T cell repertoires in COVID-19 (dated by TCRdb to the early 2020s). Study-wide context: Samples covering the acute and convalescent phases of COVID-19 were provided by collaborators in the United States, Italy and Spain. The material from the prospective study consisted of cDNA or gDNA derived from T cells, B-cell-depleted T cells, or PBMCs. Deeply sampled blood TCRbeta repertoires from subjects exposed to, actively infected with, or recovered from COVID-19 were included in the dataset. The repertoires were made available in a free public database intended to serve as a resource for research on the immune response to SARS-CoV-2. Samples were obtained from the ongoing ImmuneRACE study (first 160 participants) and from over 1,000 subjects provided by 6 global collaborators. The sample metadata nearly always contained a de-identified subject ID, COVID-19 status, age in years and sex. Where available, HLA class I and class II types were taken from metadata supplied by the sample provider and were not determined by assay-based typing. Here is what the overall study found, with its caveats: Clinical and demographic metadata were provided uncurated, with the amount varying by source and participant.

TCRbeta CDR3 regions were amplified from genomic DNA by means of the immunoSEQ Assay, a bias-controlled multiplex PCR. Concerning the study's data processing: Within the assay, amplification of reference gene primers was used to estimate how many nucleated cells each sample contained. To quantify the absolute abundance of each unique TCRbeta CDR3 rearrangement, sequence reads were collapsed and filtered. Productive Simpson clonality was computed per sample as the square root of Simpson's diversity index over productive rearrangements. Held by TCRdb, this immuneACCESS table contains in-frame sequences only and omits some clones. Under half of the omission traces to an unresolved V gene where checked; the cause of the rest is unknown. The D gene and trimming were derived from the DNA, and the V and J assignments and clone size from that table. The sample has 280,000 or so clones on record, under 90% of them singletons. 2.9% of the sample is in the top ten clones.

As to this clone: Its antigen is not yet known. No qualities accompany the bases; no much larger clone lies one base away.

Enrolling through a virtual design, the prospective study's participants ranged in age from roughly 18 to 95 years and lived across some 23 United States geographic areas. Cohort assignment in the prospective study relied on participant-reported clinical history from a screening survey and a study questionnaire. Exposed participants had been in contact with someone with a PCR-confirmed or clinician-diagnosed COVID-19 case within 2 weeks of study entry. Mobile phlebotomists in the prospective study collected whole blood, serum and a nasopharyngeal or oropharyngeal swab from every participant. Participants in the prospective study had the option to provide additional blood draws and questionnaires over a 2-month period. Prospective study blood samples were shipped either frozen or at room temperature before DNA extraction. The CDR3 contains 16 residues, cysteine and phenylalanine counted. Only the CDR3 DNA is retained, 48 bases long and in frame from the first base. Trimming takes 0 bases from V and 0 bases from J, and the germline ends sit 13 bases apart. From a lookup of the germline V gene, CDR1 and CDR2 are SGHRS and YFSETQ.

The V gene is TRBV5-1 and the J gene is TRBJ2-7; TRBD1 is perhaps the D gene, given 6 matching bases. The sequenced material came from PBMCs or T cells enriched from blood (not recorded which). This clonotype was sampled from a woman in her fifties or sixties who had been exposed to COVID-19. The CDR3 reads CASSLGGRGFSYEQYF. The nucleotide sequence is TGCGCCAGCAGCTTGGGTGGCAGGGGTTTCTCCTACGAGCAGTACTTC.